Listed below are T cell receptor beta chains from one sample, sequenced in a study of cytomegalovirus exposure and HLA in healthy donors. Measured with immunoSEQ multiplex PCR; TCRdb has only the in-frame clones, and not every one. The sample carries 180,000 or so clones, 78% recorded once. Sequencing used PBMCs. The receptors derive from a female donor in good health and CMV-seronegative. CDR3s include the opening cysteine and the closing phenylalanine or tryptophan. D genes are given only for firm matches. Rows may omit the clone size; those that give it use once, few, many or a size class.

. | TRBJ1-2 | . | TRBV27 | CASSALQGSNYGYTF | TGTGCCAGCAGTGCTCTTCAGGGGTCAAACTATGGCTACACCTTC
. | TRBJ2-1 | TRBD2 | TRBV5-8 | CASSLTSGSYSYNEQFF | TGTGCCAGCAGCTTAACTAGCGGGAGTTACTCCTACAATGAGCAGTTCTTC
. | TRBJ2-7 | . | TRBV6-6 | CASSYSLYEQYF | TGTGCCAGCAGTTACTCGTTATACGAGCAGTACTTC
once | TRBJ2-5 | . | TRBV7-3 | CASSLNDRQETQYF | TGTGCCAGCAGCTTAAACGACAGACAAGAGACCCAGTACTTC
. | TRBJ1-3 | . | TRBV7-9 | CASSLGTSTGNTIYF | TGTGCCAGCAGCTTAGGGACTTCTACTGGAAACACCATATATTTT
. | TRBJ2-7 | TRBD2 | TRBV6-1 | CASSQTSGLRYEQYF | TGTGCCAGCAGTCAGACTAGCGGCCTTCGCTACGAGCAGTACTTC
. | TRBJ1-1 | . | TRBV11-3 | CASRGTQAVEAFF | TGTGCCAGCCGCGGGACCCAAGCTGTCGAAGCTTTCTTT
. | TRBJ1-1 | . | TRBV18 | CASSPEGFTEAFF | TGTGCCAGCTCACCGGAGGGCTTCACTGAAGCTTTCTTT
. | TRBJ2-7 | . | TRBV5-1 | CASSRGSSSYEQYF | TGCGCCAGCAGCCGCGGGTCCTCCTCCTACGAGCAGTACTTC
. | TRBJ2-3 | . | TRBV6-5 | CASSYSGTDTQYF | TGTGCCAGCAGTTACTCTGGGACTGATACGCAGTATTTT
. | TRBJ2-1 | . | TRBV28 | CASSTIDNEQFF | TGTGCCAGCAGTACCATAGACAATGAGCAGTTCTTC
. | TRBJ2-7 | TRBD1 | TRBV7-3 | CASSITGTVLYEQYF | TGTGCCAGCAGCATAACCGGGACAGTCCTCTACGAGCAGTACTTC
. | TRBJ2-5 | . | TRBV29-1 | CSVIRLGETQYF | TGCAGCGTTATTAGACTAGGAGAGACCCAGTACTTC
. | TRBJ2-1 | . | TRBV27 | CASSLGPNEQFF | TGTGCCAGCAGTTTGGGGCCCAATGAGCAGTTCTTC
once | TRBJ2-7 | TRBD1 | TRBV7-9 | CASSPTGGGYEQYF | TGTGCCAGCAGCCCGACAGGGGGCGGCTACGAGCAGTACTTC
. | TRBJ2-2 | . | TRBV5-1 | CASSLRSGANTGELFF | TGCGCCAGCAGCTTGAGAAGCGGAGCGAACACCGGGGAGCTGTTTTTT
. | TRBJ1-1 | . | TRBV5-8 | CASSLRLGLNTEAFF | TGTGCCAGCAGCTTAAGATTGGGCCTGAACACTGAAGCTTTCTTT
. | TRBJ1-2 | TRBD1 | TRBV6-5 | CASSSRDRDYYTF | TGTGCCAGCAGTTCCCGGGACAGGGATTACTACACCTTC
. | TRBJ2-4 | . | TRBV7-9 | CSSSSGLSGLAKNIQYF | TGTTCCAGCAGCTCAGGGTTGAGCGGGTTAGCCAAAAACATTCAGTACTTC
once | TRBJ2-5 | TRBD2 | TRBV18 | CASSPTSGEETQYF | TGTGCCAGCTCACCGACTAGCGGGGAAGAGACCCAGTACTTC
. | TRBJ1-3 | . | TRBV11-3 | CASSPPGGDTIYF | TGTGCCAGCAGCCCACCCGGGGGGGACACCATATATTTT
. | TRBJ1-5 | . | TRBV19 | CASSTSLYSNQPQHF | TGTGCCAGTAGTACCTCCCTCTATAGCAATCAGCCCCAGCATTTT
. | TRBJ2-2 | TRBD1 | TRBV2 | CASRAQGAVGGELFF | TGTGCCAGCAGGGCACAGGGGGCGGTCGGCGGGGAGCTGTTTTTT
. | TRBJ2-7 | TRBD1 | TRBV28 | CASSLTGQVTYEQYF | TGTGCCAGCAGTTTAACGGGACAGGTTACCTACGAGCAGTACTTC
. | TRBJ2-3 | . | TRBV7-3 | CASSSSTDTQYF | TGTGCCAGCAGCTCAAGCACAGATACGCAGTATTTT
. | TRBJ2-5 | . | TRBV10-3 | CAIKNSAPQETQYF | TGTGCCATCAAAAACAGTGCCCCCCAAGAGACCCAGTACTTC
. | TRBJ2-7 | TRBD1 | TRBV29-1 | CSVQTGVAYEQYF | TGCAGCGTGCAGACAGGGGTGGCCTACGAGCAGTACTTC
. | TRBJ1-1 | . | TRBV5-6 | CASSPGVSATIFF | TGTGCCAGCAGCCCTGGAGTTAGTGCTACCATTTTCTTT
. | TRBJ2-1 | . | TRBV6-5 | CASSGGPLEYNEQFF | TGTGCCAGCAGCGGGGGTCCCCTTGAGTACAATGAGCAGTTCTTC
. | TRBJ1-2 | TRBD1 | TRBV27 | CASSLSSTGSGYTF | TGTGCCAGCAGCCTCTCATCGACAGGGAGTGGCTACACCTTC
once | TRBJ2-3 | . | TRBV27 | CASSLSGGRGTDTQYF | TGTGCCAGCAGTTTATCGGGAGGCCGCGGCACAGATACGCAGTATTTT
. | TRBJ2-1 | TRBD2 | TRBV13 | CASSTGLYNEQFF | TGTGCCAGCAGCACGGGACTATACAATGAGCAGTTCTTC
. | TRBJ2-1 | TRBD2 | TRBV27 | CASSLIRAGGEQFF | TGTGCCAGCAGTTTGATCAGAGCGGGAGGGGAGCAGTTCTTC
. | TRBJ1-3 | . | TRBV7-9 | CSSRKQGGSGNTIYF | TGTTCCAGCAGGAAACAGGGCGGCTCTGGAAACACCATATATTTT
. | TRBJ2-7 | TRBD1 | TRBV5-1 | CASSSGTGRYEQYF | TGCGCCAGCAGCTCCGGGACAGGGCGGTACGAGCAGTACTTC
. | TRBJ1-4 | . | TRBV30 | CAWSLSGVRSSRKLFF | TGTGCCTGGAGCTTGTCGGGGGTCAGAAGCTCTCGAAAACTGTTTTTT
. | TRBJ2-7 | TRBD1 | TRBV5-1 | CASSLGGGQGVYEQYF | TGCGCCAGCAGCTTGGGGGGGGGACAGGGGGTTTACGAGCAGTACTTC
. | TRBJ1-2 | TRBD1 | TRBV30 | CAWSEPGQETVVYTF | TGTGCCTGGAGTGAACCGGGACAGGAAACAGTGGTCTACACCTTC
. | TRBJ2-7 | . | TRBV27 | CASRGWRREQYF | TGTGCCAGCAGGGGCTGGAGGAGAGAGCAGTACTTC
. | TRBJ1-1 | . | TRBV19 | CASSFPPAIGGEAFF | TGTGCCAGTAGTTTTCCCCCCGCTATAGGGGGTGAAGCTTTCTTT
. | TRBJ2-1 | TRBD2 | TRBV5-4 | CASSLGLADYSYNGQFF | TGTGCCAGCAGCCTGGGACTAGCAGACTACTCCTACAATGGGCAGTTCTTC
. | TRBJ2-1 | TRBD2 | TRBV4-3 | CASSQDPIGLAGSGEQFF | TGCGCCAGCAGCCAAGATCCTATTGGACTAGCGGGAAGCGGTGAGCAGTTCTTC
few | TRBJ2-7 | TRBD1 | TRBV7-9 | CSSSAHPNDRGLYEQYF | TGTTCCAGCAGCGCGCACCCCAATGACAGGGGCCTCTACGAGCAGTACTTC
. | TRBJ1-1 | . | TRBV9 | CASSVFSGANTEAFF | TGTGCCAGCAGCGTATTTAGTGGGGCGAACACTGAAGCTTTCTTT
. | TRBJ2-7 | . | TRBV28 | CASSLGGGDPSYEQYF | TGTGCCAGCAGCCTAGGGGGAGGGGACCCCTCCTACGAGCAGTACTTC
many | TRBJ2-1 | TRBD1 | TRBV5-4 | CASSSGTGSYNEQFF | TGTGCCAGCAGCTCCGGGACAGGGTCCTACAATGAGCAGTTCTTC
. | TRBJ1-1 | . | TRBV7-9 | CASSHPKERNTEAFF | TGTGCCAGCAGCCACCCGAAGGAGCGAAACACTGAAGCTTTCTTT
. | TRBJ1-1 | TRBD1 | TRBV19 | CASSIGTGAEAFF | TGTGCCAGTAGTATCGGGACAGGGGCTGAAGCTTTCTTT
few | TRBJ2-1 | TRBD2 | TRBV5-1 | CASSLVPAGGISPSYNEQFF | TGCGCCAGCAGCTTGGTACCAGCGGGGGGTATCAGCCCCTCCTACAATGAGCAGTTCTTC
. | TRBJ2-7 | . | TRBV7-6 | CASSPWGDDGSREQYF | TGTGCCAGCAGCCCATGGGGAGACGACGGGAGTCGGGAGCAGTACTTC
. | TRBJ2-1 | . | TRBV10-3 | CATRVLSSYNEQFF | TGTGCCACAAGAGTCCTTTCCTCCTACAATGAGCAGTTCTTC
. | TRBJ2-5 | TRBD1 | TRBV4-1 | CASSQEADRGQSETQYF | TGCGCCAGCAGCCAAGAGGCGGACAGGGGGCAGTCGGAGACCCAGTACTTC
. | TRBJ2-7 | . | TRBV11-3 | CASSLGAGYEQYF | TGTGCCAGCAGCTTGGGAGCCGGGTACGAGCAGTACTTC
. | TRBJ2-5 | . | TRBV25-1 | CASSEGGTRVKTQYF | TGTGCCAGCAGTGAAGGGGGGACGAGGGTTAAGACCCAGTACTTC
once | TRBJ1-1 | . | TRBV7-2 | CASSLAGSGGTEAFF | TGTGCCAGCAGCTTAGCTGGGTCGGGAGGGACTGAAGCTTTCTTT
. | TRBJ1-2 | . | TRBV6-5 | CASSYTRTNYGYTF | TGTGCCAGCAGTTACACCCGGACAAACTATGGCTACACCTTC
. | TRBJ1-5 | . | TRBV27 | CASSLPGQGGKYSNQPQHF | TGTGCCAGCAGTTTACCGGGACAAGGGGGAAAATATAGCAATCAGCCCCAGCATTTT
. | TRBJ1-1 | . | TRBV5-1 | CASSLTSMNTEAFF | TGCGCCAGCAGCTTGACCTCTATGAACACTGAAGCTTTCTTT
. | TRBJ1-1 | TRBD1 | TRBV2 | CASSVSPGGNTEAFF | TGTGCCAGCAGCGTCTCCCCAGGGGGGAACACTGAAGCTTTCTTT